This passage covers 25 T cell receptor beta chains from one sample sequenced in a study of blood T cell repertoires in COVID-19. The protocol was immunoSEQ multiplex PCR, while the TCRdb copy is restricted to in-frame clones and leaves out a portion. The sample holds fewer than 200,000 clones, about 88% seen once. Sequencing was done on a sample of peripheral blood. The source is a woman aged 45-65 years with COVID-19, enrolled during active disease.

This chain links TRBV30 with TRBJ2-6; D remains unclear. The CDR3 covers 14 residues. The V end was cut by 5 bases, the J end by 1 base, with 9 bases between. The V gene's germline CDR1 is GTSNPN and CDR2 SVGIG (reference sequence). The CDR3 DNA reads as TGTGCCTGGGATCAGTCGTCTGGGGCCAACGTCCTGACTTTC. Protein product: CAWDQSSGANVLTF.

The chain has TRBV9 and TRBJ1-3; 9 bases are shared with TRBD1. The CDR3 has 16 residues. Germline trimming cut 5 bases from V and 0 bases from J; bases unmatched to any gene: 6. Germline CDR1 SGDLS, CDR2 YYNGEE. CDR3 residues: CASSVGQGLSGNTIYF. DNA for the CDR3: TGTGCCAGCAGTGTGGGACAGGGCCTCTCTGGAAACACCATATATTTT.

The V gene is TRBV5-1, the J gene TRBJ1-6, with D possibly matching TRBD1 (6 bases). Germline V gives CDR1 SGHRS, CDR2 YFSETQ. This CDR3 is 16 amino acids long. The V end lost 2 bases, the J end lost 4 bases, and 13 bases lay between the germline ends. The CDR3 DNA follows: TGCGCCAGCAGCTTAGGCGGGGGCAGGTATAATTCACCCCTCCACTTT. Its protein is CASSLGGGRYNSPLHF.

This clone was found once. The J gene is TRBJ2-3, the V gene TRBV19; 8 bases agree with TRBD1. Losses at the gene ends were 8 bases for V and 2 bases for J; bases not matched to a gene: 12. CDR3 length: 16 residues. Germline loops: CDR1 LNHDA, CDR2 SQIVND (reference sequence). The CDR3 is CASARGPAGATDTQYF. In nucleotides, the CDR3 is TGTGCCAGTGCCAGGGGGCCTGCAGGGGCCACAGATACGCAGTATTTT. The variable domain in full, with the rest retrieved from reference TRBV19 and TRBJ2-3, is DGGITQSPKYLFRKEGQNVTLSCEQNLNHDAMYWYRQDPGQGLRLIYYSQIVNDFQKGDIAEGYSVSREKKESFPLTVTSAQKNPTAFYLCASARGPAGATDTQYFGPGTRLTVL.

The chain carries TRBV7-2 and TRBJ1-5, with D possibly matching TRBD1 (5 bases). Trimming shortened V by 1 base and J by 7 bases, and 8 bases separated the two germline ends. CDR3 length: 13 residues. Germline lookup yields CDR1 SGHTA and CDR2 FQGNSA. The DNA of the CDR3 is TGTGCCAGCAGCTTAGAGGGGAAACAGCCCCAGCATTTT. As protein: CASSLEGKQPQHF. The full variable domain, rest sourced from reference TRBV7-2 and TRBJ1-5, is GAGVSQSPSNKVTEKGKDVELRCDPISGHTALYWYRQSLGQGLEFLIYFQGNSAPDKSGLPSDRFSAERTGGSVSTLTIQRTQQEDSAVYLCASSLEGKQPQHFGDGTRLSIL.

The chain combines TRBV7-3 with TRBJ1-1, with D perhaps matching TRBD1 (6 bases). Trimming shortened V by 4 bases and J by 1 base, and 10 bases separated the two germline ends. The germline V gene has CDR1 SGHTA and CDR2 FQGTGA. The CDR3 loop spans 14 amino acids. Here the CDR3 DNA reads TGTGCCAGCAGCTCGGGACACGCGAACACTGAAGCTTTCTTT. Protein: CASSSGHANTEAFF.

The rearrangement uses TRBV2 and TRBJ2-7; 7 positions agree with TRBD1. From germline, CDR1 is SNHLY and CDR2 FYNNEI. V lost 8 bases, J lost 0 bases, and 4 bases stayed unmatched. This CDR3 is built from 13 residues. The CDR3 nucleotides read TGTGCCAGCGGACAGGTTAGCTCCTACGAGCAGTACTTC. Its translation: CASGQVSSYEQYF.

The rearrangement links TRBV5-1 to TRBJ1-2, with a weak D call TRBD1 (6 bases). Germline loops: CDR1 SGHRS, CDR2 YFSETQ. The CDR3 extends over 15 amino acids. V was shortened by 0 bases and J by 6 bases, with 15 bases between the two germline ends. The CDR3 sequence: CASSLASRGLDGYTF. The CDR3 DNA follows: TGCGCCAGCAGCTTGGCCTCCAGGGGTTTAGATGGCTACACCTTC. Drawing the rest from reference TRBV5-1 and TRBJ1-2, the complete variable domain is KAGVTQTPRYLIKTRGQQVTLSCSPISGHRSVSWYQQTPGQGLQFLFEYFSETQRNKGNFPGRFSGRQFSNSRSEMNVSTLELGDSALYLCASSLASRGLDGYTFGSGTRLTVV.

The V gene is TRBV7-5, the J gene TRBJ2-7; TRBD1 was called by the table and not checked on the DNA. TRBV7-5 is deemed a pseudogene. This CDR3 has 12 amino acids. Here the CDR3 DNA reads TGTGTCAGAAGCCCACAATCCTACGAGCAGTACTTC. This codes for CVRSPQSYEQYF.

The CDR3 DNA sequence: TGTGCCGTCAGGACAGGGGTTGAAAAACTGTTTTTT. As protein: CAVRTGVEKLFF. The chain uses TRBV28 and TRBJ1-4, with 9 bases fitting TRBD1. Looked up from germline, CDR1 is MDHEN and CDR2 is SYDVKM. V was clipped by 11 bases and J by 7 bases; unmatched bases: 5. The CDR3 is 12 residues long.

The chain uses TRBV7-3 and TRBJ2-3; 9 nucleotides align to TRBD1. This CDR3 is 15 amino acids long. The V segment lost 9 bases and the J segment 6 bases; nucleotides outside the gene matches: 13. Germline CDR1 and CDR2: SGHTA and FQGTGA. For the CDR3, the DNA is TGTGCCAGTTCCGACAAGGGACAGGGAATTGATACGCAGTATTTT. This sequence encodes CASSDKGQGIDTQYF. Variable domain in full (rest from reference TRBV7-3 and TRBJ2-3): GAGVSQTPSNKVTEKGKYVELRCDPISGHTALYWYRQSLGQGPEFLIYFQGTGAADDSGLPNDRFFAVRPEGSVSTLKIQRTERGDSAVYLCASSDKGQGIDTQYFGPGTRLTVL.

The chain uses TRBV6-2 or TRBV6-3 and TRBJ1-6; D not certain. This CDR3 has 15 amino acids. The germline V and J ends were trimmed by 2 bases and 9 bases, with 14 bases remaining between them. The germline V gene encodes CDR1 MNHEY and CDR2 SVGEGT. CDR3 in amino acids: CASSYEGLLGSPLHF. The CDR3 nucleotides read TGTGCCAGCAGTTACGAAGGACTATTGGGTTCACCCCTCCACTTT.

The V and J genes are TRBV10-3 and TRBJ2-1; D is unresolved. CDR3 length: 11 residues. CDR1 and CDR2 (germline): ENHRY, SYGVKD. The V end was cut by 0 bases, the J end by 10 bases, with 4 bases between. CDR3 in amino acids: CAISESTEQFF. In nucleotides, the CDR3 is TGTGCCATCAGTGAGTCCACAGAGCAGTTCTTC.

The chain is built from TRBV30 and TRBJ2-1; 13 bases align to TRBD2. CDR1 GTSNPN and CDR2 SVGIG come from the germline V gene (reference sequence). There are 15 residues in the CDR3. V lost 0 bases, J lost 7 bases, and 3 bases stayed unmatched. The DNA of the CDR3 is TGTGCCTGGAGTGTTGGACTAGCGGGGGCTAATGAGCAGTTCTTC. Its translation: CAWSVGLAGANEQFF.

A few counts support this clone. The chain employs TRBV9 and TRBJ2-7; 8 bases fit TRBD2. CDR1 and CDR2 (germline): SGDLS, YYNGEE. V lost 1 base, J lost 3 bases, and 3 bases stayed unmatched. CDR3 length equals 14 residues. DNA for the CDR3: TGTGCCAGCAGCGTAAGCACTAGCGGCTACGAGCAGTACTTC. Protein: CASSVSTSGYEQYF.

This rearrangement joins TRBV12-3 or TRBV12-4 to TRBJ2-7; perhaps TRBD1 as D (6 bases). This CDR3 has 13 amino acids. V lost 5 bases to trimming and J lost 4 bases, with 12 bases between them. CDR3 protein: CASSVGQHYEQYF. In DNA, the CDR3 is TGTGCCAGCAGTGTTGGACAGCATTACGAGCAGTACTTC.

The chain uses TRBV13 and TRBJ1-1; the D gene is possibly TRBD1 (5 bases). Germline CDR1 and CDR2: PRHDT and FYEKMQ (reference sequence). This CDR3 has 16 residues. Trimming removed 0 bases from V and 5 bases from J, with 16 bases in between. CDR3 nucleotide sequence: TGTGCCAGCAGCTTAGGACCCGACGGTCGGGGGACTGAAGCTTTCTTT. It translates to CASSLGPDGRGTEAFF.

This rearrangement joins TRBV19 to TRBJ2-3; D unclear. This CDR3 is 15 amino acids long. Trimming pared 5 bases from V and 0 bases from J, leaving 12 bases between. From germline, CDR1 is LNHDA and CDR2 SQIVND (reference sequence). The CDR3 sequence is CASSGSGASTDTQYF. Here the CDR3 DNA reads TGTGCCAGTAGTGGATCCGGAGCTAGCACAGATACGCAGTATTTT.

The CDR3 sequence: CASILGGSYNEQFF. In DNA, the CDR3 is TGTGCCAGCATCCTGGGGGGCTCCTACAATGAGCAGTTCTTC. V usage is TRBV2 and J usage is TRBJ2-1, with D perhaps TRBD2 (6 bases). Germline V lookup: CDR1 SNHLY, CDR2 FYNNEI. V lost 7 bases and J lost 0, with 10 bases in between. This CDR3 spans 14 amino acids.

J is TRBJ2-1 and V is TRBV7-9; 9 bases are a match to TRBD2. CDR1 is SEHNR, CDR2 FQNEAQ, per germline (reference sequence). This CDR3 has 16 amino acids. The J segment lost 9 bases and the V segment lost 2 bases, leaving 11 bases of the junction unmatched. The CDR3 coding sequence is TGTGCCAGCAGCTTAATCAGCGGGGGGTCAAAGGGTGAGCAGTTCTTC. This encodes CASSLISGGSKGEQFF.

This chain connects TRBV7-6 to TRBJ1-5; D is perhaps TRBD1 (5 bases). CDR1 is SGHVS, CDR2 FNYEAQ, per germline. The CDR3 runs 14 residues. Deletions cut 1 base from V and 5 bases from J, with 9 bases between. The CDR3 DNA reads TGTGCCAGCAGCTTAGAACAGGAACATCAGCCCCAGCATTTT. Its translation: CASSLEQEHQPQHF.

V and J are TRBV30 and TRBJ2-7, with 8 bases fitting TRBD2. V shed 4 bases and J 0 bases; nucleotides not matched to a gene: 14. CDR3 length equals 17 residues. Germline CDR1 reads GTSNPN; CDR2 reads SVGIG (reference sequence). CDR3 sequence: CAWTRLGGGPNSYEQYF. In DNA form, the CDR3 reads TGTGCCTGGACTCGACTTGGCGGGGGGCCGAACTCCTACGAGCAGTACTTC.

The chain couples TRBV3-1 (or the pseudogene TRBV3-2) to TRBJ2-1; 12 nucleotides align to TRBD2. V lost 4 bases to trimming and J lost 0 bases; unmatched junction nucleotides: 4. Germline CDR1 is LGHDT and CDR2 is YNNKEL (reference sequence). The CDR3 is made up of 17 amino acids. This CDR3 reads CASSPLAGGSSYNEQFF. CDR3 sequence (DNA): TGTGCCAGCAGCCCGCTAGCGGGGGGGAGCTCCTACAATGAGCAGTTCTTC.

This clone was recorded once. The J gene is TRBJ2-3, the V gene TRBV11-2; a possible D gene is TRBD1 (6 bases). CDR1 is SGHAT, CDR2 FQNNGV, per germline. The V end was cut by 0 bases, the J end by 8 bases, with 12 bases between. The CDR3 is 14 residues long. The DNA for the CDR3 is TGTGCCAGCAGCTTAGAGGTAGCAGGGGTTACGCAGTATTTT. The encoded protein is CASSLEVAGVTQYF.

The DNA for the CDR3 is TGTGCCAGTAGTAACGTCGGGACAGGGGGCAATCAGCCCCAGCATTTT. This codes for CASSNVGTGGNQPQHF. The V and J genes are TRBV19 and TRBJ1-5, with 10 positions matching TRBD1. Trimming at V came to 4 bases and at J to 2 bases, leaving 5 bases not matched to a gene. CDR1 and CDR2 from the germline V gene are LNHDA and SQIVND (reference sequence). The CDR3 contains 16 residues.